This entry lists 24 T cell receptor beta chains sequenced from one sample in a study of blood T cell repertoires in COVID-19. The protocol was immunoSEQ multiplex PCR, while the TCRdb copy is restricted to in-frame clones and leaves out a portion. The sample lists 250,000 to 350,000 clones; about 88% were seen once. The sequenced material came from peripheral blood. The source is a woman between 25 and 40 years old with COVID-19, enrolled during active disease.

V gene TRBV7-2 combines with J gene TRBJ2-7; 7 bases are shared with TRBD2. The CDR3 consists of 17 residues. V dropped 1 base and J dropped 3; count of bases not matched to a gene: 12. Per the germline V gene, CDR1 is SGHTA and CDR2 is FQGNSA. CDR3 sequence (DNA): TGTGCCAGCAGCTTAGGGTTGTCGGGGAGGGGCCTCTACGAGCAGTACTTC. Translation: CASSLGLSGRGLYEQYF.

The rearrangement links TRBV9 to TRBJ1-6; maybe TRBD1 (5 bases). Germline-derived CDR1 and CDR2 are SGDLS and YYNGEE. The CDR3 is 18 residues long. Deletions cut 2 bases from V and 7 bases from J, with 22 bases between. The CDR3: CASSVPRGGGEANSPLHF. The CDR3 DNA reads as TGTGCCAGCAGCGTCCCCCGTGGGGGGGGAGAGGCAAATTCACCCCTCCACTTT.

V usage is TRBV11-2 and J usage is TRBJ2-7; D possibly corresponds to TRBD2 (6 bases). Germline loops: CDR1 SGHAT, CDR2 FQNNGV. V was shortened by 5 bases and J by 0 bases, with 14 bases between the two germline ends. CDR3 length: 15 amino acids. CDR3 protein: CASSQTPGGSYEQYF. The CDR3 coding sequence is TGTGCCAGCAGCCAAACGCCCGGGGGCTCCTACGAGCAGTACTTC.

The V gene is TRBV2, the J gene TRBJ2-3; 9 bases map to TRBD2. The CDR3 spans 13 residues. V was pared by 10 bases and J by 6 bases, with 8 bases of the junction left unmatched. Germline CDR1 is SNHLY and CDR2 is FYNNEI. CDR3 sequence reads: CAIHLAGSDTQYF. The CDR3 nucleotides are TGTGCCATCCACCTAGCGGGAAGTGATACGCAGTATTTT.

Here the CDR3 reads CSVARRQGAGPTEQYF. CDR3 sequence (DNA): TGCAGCGTTGCTAGACGACAGGGGGCCGGACCTACCGAGCAGTACTTC. This rearrangement joins TRBV29-1 to TRBJ2-7; 10 positions match TRBD1. Looked up from germline, CDR1 is SQVTM and CDR2 is ANQGSEA. This CDR3 contains 16 residues. V trimming: 4 bases; J trimming: 6 bases; junction bases outside the gene matches: 15.

V usage is TRBV14 and J usage is TRBJ2-1, with 9 bases fitting TRBD2. There are 14 residues in the CDR3. Germline CDR1 is SGHDN and CDR2 is FVKESK. J lost 9 bases, V lost 3 bases, and 6 bases had no gene match. CDR3 in DNA: TGTGCCAGCAGCCATAATAGCGGGAGCACTGAGCAGTTCTTC. It encodes CASSHNSGSTEQFF.

The rearrangement uses TRBV5-6 and TRBJ2-2; no firm D call. The V end lost 1 base, the J end lost 6 bases, and 7 bases lay between the germline ends. Germline V gene lookup returns CDR1 SGHDT and CDR2 YYEEEE. This CDR3 comprises 13 residues. The CDR3 here is CASSLPIAGELFF. For the CDR3, the DNA is TGTGCCAGCAGCTTGCCCATTGCCGGGGAGCTGTTTTTT.

This chain joins TRBV25-1 and TRBJ1-6; the D is unclear. CDR3 length equals 17 residues. Trimming shortened V by 1 base and J by 0 bases, and 10 bases separated the two germline ends. Looked up from germline, CDR1 is MGHDK and CDR2 is SYGVNS. The CDR3 spells CASSELGRSSYNSPLHF. CDR3 DNA sequence: TGTGCCAGCAGTGAATTGGGCCGAAGCTCCTATAATTCACCCCTCCACTTT.

This chain links TRBV20-1 with TRBJ1-2; 10 bases align to TRBD1. Germline loops: CDR1 DFQATT, CDR2 SNEGSKA (reference sequence). Losses at the gene ends were 7 bases for V and 7 bases for J; bases not matched to a gene: 3. The CDR3 loop spans 11 amino acids. CDR3 amino acids: CSGTGGGGYTF. In nucleotides, the CDR3 is TGCAGTGGGACAGGGGGTGGTGGCTACACCTTC.

About this clone itself: At the DNA level, this CDR3 is encoded by other sequences in the same sample as well. The chain carries TRBV7-3 and TRBJ1-6; 7 positions agree with TRBD1. The trim removed 5 bases at V and 0 bases at J, leaving 1 base unmatched. This CDR3 comprises 15 residues. CDR1 SGHTA and CDR2 FQGTGA come from the germline V gene. CDR3 sequence (DNA): TGTGCCAGCAGCAGGGACAGCTCCTATAATTCACCCCTCCACTTT. Protein sequence: CASSRDSSYNSPLHF.

This clone appeared a single time. The chain recombines TRBV10-3 with TRBJ2-3; 8 positions match TRBD2. The V segment lost 3 bases and the J segment 3 bases; nucleotides outside the gene matches: 5. Per germline, CDR1 ENHRY and CDR2 SYGVKD. CDR3 length: 15 amino acids. CDR3 loop: CAISDAAGDTDTQYF. DNA of the CDR3: TGTGCCATCAGTGACGCAGCGGGAGATACAGATACGCAGTATTTT.

This chain links TRBV7-9 with TRBJ2-5; TRBD1 agrees at 8 bases. The CDR3 sequence is 14 residues long. CDR1 is SEHNR, CDR2 FQNEAQ, per germline (reference sequence). J lost 5 bases, V lost 5 bases, and 7 bases had no gene match. The CDR3 DNA sequence: TGTGCCAGCAGCCAACAGGGGGGCTGGGAGACCCAGTACTTC. Translation: CASSQQGGWETQYF.

The rearrangement uses TRBV30 and TRBJ2-1; 10 bases match TRBD2. V was clipped by 0 bases and J by 2 bases; unmatched bases: 7. This CDR3 region has 17 residues. The germline CDR1 and CDR2 sequences are GTSNPN and SVGIG (reference sequence). The CDR3 sequence: CAWSVDLAGEPYNEQFF. Written as DNA, the CDR3 is TGTGCCTGGAGTGTGGACCTAGCGGGAGAACCCTACAATGAGCAGTTCTTC.

The rearrangement links TRBV6-5 to TRBJ2-6; tentative D call: TRBD1 (5 bases). In germline, CDR1 is MNHEY, CDR2 SVGAGI. The CDR3 covers 15 residues. Between the trimmed V and J ends, which lost 6 bases and 2 bases, there was a span of 11 bases. The CDR3 sequence is CASRSTGAGANVLTF. The CDR3 DNA sequence: TGTGCCAGCAGATCTACAGGTGCTGGGGCCAACGTCCTGACTTTC.

The genes are TRBV28 and TRBJ2-3; TRBD1 matches 8 bases. The CDR3 totals 16 residues. Unmatched junction bases numbered 4, after V lost 2 bases and J lost 0 bases. CDR1 and CDR2 from the germline V gene are MDHEN and SYDVKM. The CDR3 sequence is CASSLRQGASTDTQYF. CDR3 bases: TGTGCCAGCAGTTTAAGGCAGGGGGCTAGCACAGATACGCAGTATTTT.

V is TRBV28 and J is TRBJ2-5; D is possibly TRBD2 (6 bases). Trimming stripped 5 bases from V and 2 bases from J, with 12 bases between. CDR3 size: 14 residues. Per germline, CDR1 MDHEN and CDR2 SYDVKM. The DNA of the CDR3 is TGTGCCAGCAGTCCGGGGGACGTTCAAGAGACCCAGTACTTC. Amino acid sequence: CASSPGDVQETQYF.

This chain joins TRBV7-3 and TRBJ2-1; 14 positions agree with TRBD2. The CDR3 totals 16 residues. Trimming at V came to 4 bases and at J to 4 bases, leaving 3 bases not matched to a gene. Per the germline V gene, CDR1 is SGHTA and CDR2 is FQGTGA. CDR3 loop: CASSSGLAGAYNEQFF. CDR3 DNA: TGTGCCAGCAGCTCGGGACTAGCGGGAGCGTACAATGAGCAGTTCTTC.

The chain combines TRBV21-1 with TRBJ1-2; TRBD1 is taken as the D call from the table, unchecked against the DNA. TRBV21-1 is a pseudogene. The CDR3 contains 12 residues. CDR3 sequence reads: CASKTGTELYTF. The CDR3 DNA reads TGTGCCAGCAAAACCGGGACAGAACTCTACACCTTC.

The chain couples TRBV9 to TRBJ1-4; 7 bases agree with TRBD1. There are 15 residues in the CDR3. V was clipped by 4 bases and J by 8 bases; unmatched bases: 11. Per germline, CDR1 SGDLS and CDR2 YYNGEE. CDR3 protein: CASSFEGALEEKLFF. CDR3 DNA: TGTGCCAGCAGCTTCGAGGGGGCGCTTGAGGAAAAACTGTTTTTT.

The chain recombines TRBV29-1 with TRBJ1-2; TRBD1 matches 8 bases. The V gene end was trimmed by 7 bases and the J gene end by 3 bases; junction bases not matched to a gene: 7. CDR1 and CDR2 (germline): SQVTM, ANQGSEA. The CDR3 sequence is 13 residues long. CDR3 nucleotide sequence: TGCAGCGGGGCCGGGACAGGAGACTATGGCTACACCTTC. Amino acid sequence: CSGAGTGDYGYTF.

This clone was counted a single time. Other DNA sequences in this specimen translate into the identical CDR3. The V call is TRBV2, the J call TRBJ1-3, with 7 bases lining up with TRBD1. Germline V lookup: CDR1 SNHLY, CDR2 FYNNEI. V was clipped by 2 bases and J by 4 bases; unmatched bases: 5. CDR3 length: 15 residues. CDR3 sequence: CASSERQGSGNTIYF. The DNA of the CDR3 is TGTGCCAGCAGTGAAAGACAGGGCTCAGGAAACACCATATATTTT.

The gene calls are TRBV27 and TRBJ2-2; 8 bases fit TRBD2. CDR3 length equals 16 residues. CDR1 MNHEY and CDR2 SMNVEV come from the germline V gene (reference sequence). After removal of 3 bases from V and 5 bases from J, the junction contained 8 bases not matched to a gene. DNA for the CDR3: TGTGCCAGCAGTTTCCAAGGGACTAGGGGGACCGGGGAGCTGTTTTTT. Its translation is CASSFQGTRGTGELFF.

V gene TRBV30 combines with J gene TRBJ2-7; D is perhaps TRBD1 (6 bases). From germline, CDR1 is GTSNPN and CDR2 SVGIG (reference sequence). The CDR3 runs to 13 residues. Deletions cut 0 bases from V and 2 bases from J, with 8 bases between. The CDR3 sequence: CAWSVGQTYEQYF. As DNA, the CDR3 is TGTGCCTGGAGTGTAGGACAGACCTACGAGCAGTACTTC.

This chain links TRBV3-1 (or the pseudogene TRBV3-2) with TRBJ2-4; 10 positions match TRBD2. The CDR3 has 17 amino acids. The germline V gene has CDR1 LGHDT and CDR2 YNNKEL (reference sequence). V was clipped by 1 base and J by 1 base; unmatched bases: 4. The CDR3 reads CASSQVHSGRAKNIQYF. The CDR3 DNA sequence: TGTGCCAGCAGCCAAGTGCATAGCGGGAGGGCCAAAAACATTCAGTACTTC.